The clone carrying this T cell receptor (beta chain) appeared a single time. The assay was run at survey level. Profiled with immunoSEQ multiplex PCR; TCRdb holds only in-frame clones, not every one. The sample comprises approximately 60,000 clones, roughly 90% of which are singletons, and around 3.5% rests with the top ten. The germline CDR1 and CDR2 sequences are SGHVS and FNYEAQ. The V and J ends lost 5 bases and 2 bases respectively, with 10 bases between them. The CDR3 spans 13 residues. This sample stems from a study of pediatric ulcerative colitis. The TCR sequence derives from a boy younger than 18 with severe ulcerative colitis. The J gene is TRBJ2-7, the V gene TRBV7-6; no clear D. Sequencing used blood. The CDR3 DNA reads TGTGCCAGCAGCCTAACGGCACCCTACGAGCAGTACTTC. Translation gives CASSLTAPYEQYF.